This record looks at one TCR beta chain sequence and its context. Its specificity is unknown. These data originate in a study of T cell responses to AZD1222 COVID-19 vaccine. Overall study findings and caveats: Clonal diversity was possibly underestimated; the donors were predominantly white British and more often female.

Clones were sequenced by immunoSEQ multiplex PCR, and TCRdb holds only the in-frame ones, with some missing. The sample shows 150,000 or so clones, 85% to 95% of them seen only once. The germline CDR1 and CDR2 sequences are MDHEN and SYDVKM. V was pared by 8 bases and J by 8 bases, with 15 bases of the junction left unmatched. The CDR3 has 15 amino acids. V and J are TRBV28 and TRBJ2-4, with 7 nucleotides matching TRBD1. The receptor was derived from an adult in good health. Sequencing was performed on peripheral blood, taken on day 0 of AZD1222 vaccination. The CDR3, as DNA: TGTGCCAGCTCCTTAGGGGGCGGGCGGATGGACATTCAGTACTTC. Its protein is CASSLGGGRMDIQYF.